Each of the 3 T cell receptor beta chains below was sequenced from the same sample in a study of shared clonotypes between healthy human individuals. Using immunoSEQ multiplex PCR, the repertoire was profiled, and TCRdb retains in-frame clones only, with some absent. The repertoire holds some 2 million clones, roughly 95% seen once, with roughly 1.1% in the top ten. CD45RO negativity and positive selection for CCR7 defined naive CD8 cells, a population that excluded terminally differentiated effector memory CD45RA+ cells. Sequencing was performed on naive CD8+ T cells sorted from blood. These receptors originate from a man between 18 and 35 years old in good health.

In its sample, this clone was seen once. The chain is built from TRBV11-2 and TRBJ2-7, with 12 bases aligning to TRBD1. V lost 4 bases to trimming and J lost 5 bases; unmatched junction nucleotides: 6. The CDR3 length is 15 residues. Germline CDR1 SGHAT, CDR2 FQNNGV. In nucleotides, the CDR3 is TGTGCCAGCAGCTCCCGGGACAGGGGGCTCAACGAGCAGTACTTC. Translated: CASSSRDRGLNEQYF.

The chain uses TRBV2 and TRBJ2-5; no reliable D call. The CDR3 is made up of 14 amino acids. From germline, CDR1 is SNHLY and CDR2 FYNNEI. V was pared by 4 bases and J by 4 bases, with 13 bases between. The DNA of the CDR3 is TGTGCCAGCAGTGTGGATGTCCTGCTAGAGACCCAGTACTTC. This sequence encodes CASSVDVLLETQYF. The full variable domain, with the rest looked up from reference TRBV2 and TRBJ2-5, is EPEVTQTPSHQVTQMGQEVILRCVPISNHLYFYWYRQILGQKVEFLVSFYNNEISEKSEIFDDQFSVERPDGSNFTLKIRSTKLEDSAMYFCASSVDVLLETQYFGPGTRLLVL.

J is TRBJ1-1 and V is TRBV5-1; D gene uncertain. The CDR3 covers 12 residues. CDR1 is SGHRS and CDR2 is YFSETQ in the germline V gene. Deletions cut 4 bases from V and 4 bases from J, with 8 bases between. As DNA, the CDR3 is TGCGCCAGCAGCGCCCGGGGCACTGAAGCTTTCTTT. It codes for CASSARGTEAFF.